This entry concerns a single T cell receptor (beta chain). This sample stems from a study of blood T cell repertoires in COVID-19. Background on the study: Nucleic acid was either cDNA or gDNA, and it came from T cells, B-cell-depleted T cells, or PBMCs.

The CDR3 runs to 18 residues. Trimming removed 3 bases from V and 1 base from J; junction bases left unmatched: 7. In germline, CDR1 is SGHRS, CDR2 YFSETQ. Original data processing: Estimation of nucleated cell counts was performed using reference gene primer amplification. Generated by immunoSEQ multiplex PCR, the TCRdb table keeps only in-frame clones and is missing some. V, J and clone size are those of that table, while D and trimming were read from the DNA. The sample includes 90,000 to 120,000 clones, approximately 93% of them seen just once. The chain carries TRBV5-1 and TRBJ2-7, with 16 nucleotides matching TRBD2. The TCR comes from a man aged 55-75 years with acute or convalescent COVID-19. The specimen was peripheral blood. CDR3 region: CASSSGGLAGGLSYEQYF. The DNA for the CDR3 is TGCGCCAGCAGCTCCGGGGGACTAGCGGGAGGGTTATCCTACGAGCAGTACTTC.